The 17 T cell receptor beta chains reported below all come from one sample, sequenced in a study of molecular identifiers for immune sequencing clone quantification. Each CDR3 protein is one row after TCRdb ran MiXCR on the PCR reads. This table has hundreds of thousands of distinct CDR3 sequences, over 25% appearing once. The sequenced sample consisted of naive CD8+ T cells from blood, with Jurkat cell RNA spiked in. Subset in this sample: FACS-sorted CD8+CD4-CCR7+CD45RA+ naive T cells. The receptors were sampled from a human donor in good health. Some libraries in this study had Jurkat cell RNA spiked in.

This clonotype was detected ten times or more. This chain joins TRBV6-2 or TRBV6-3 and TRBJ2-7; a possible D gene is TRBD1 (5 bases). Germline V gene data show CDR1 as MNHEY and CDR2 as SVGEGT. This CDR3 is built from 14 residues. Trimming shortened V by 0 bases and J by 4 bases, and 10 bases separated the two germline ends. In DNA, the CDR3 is TGTGCCAGCAGTTACTCGACAGCCGGGTACGAGCAGTACTTC. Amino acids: CASSYSTAGYEQYF.

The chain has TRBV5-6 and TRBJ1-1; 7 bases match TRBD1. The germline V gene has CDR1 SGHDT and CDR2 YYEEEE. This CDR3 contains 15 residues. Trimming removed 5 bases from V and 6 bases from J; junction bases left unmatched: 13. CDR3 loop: CASSFATGIVSEAFF. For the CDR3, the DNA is TGTGCCAGCAGTTTTGCGACAGGGATTGTTTCTGAAGCTTTCTTT.

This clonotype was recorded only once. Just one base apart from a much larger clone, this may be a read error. The CDR3 region has the DNA TGTGCCAGTGGAGGGACAGGGGCATCCGAGCAGTACTTC. Its translation is CASGGTGASEQYF. This rearrangement joins TRBV19 to TRBJ2-7; 10 nucleotides agree with TRBD1. The CDR3 loop spans 13 amino acids. In germline, CDR1 is LNHDA, CDR2 SQIVND (reference sequence). Losses at the gene ends were 8 bases for V and 6 bases for J; bases not matched to a gene: 7.

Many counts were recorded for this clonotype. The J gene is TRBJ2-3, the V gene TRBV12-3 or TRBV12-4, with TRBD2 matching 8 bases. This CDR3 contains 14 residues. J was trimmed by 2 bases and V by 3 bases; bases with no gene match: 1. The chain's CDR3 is CASSLTSDTDTQYF. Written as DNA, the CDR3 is TGTGCCAGCAGTTTGACTAGCGACACAGATACGCAGTATTTT.

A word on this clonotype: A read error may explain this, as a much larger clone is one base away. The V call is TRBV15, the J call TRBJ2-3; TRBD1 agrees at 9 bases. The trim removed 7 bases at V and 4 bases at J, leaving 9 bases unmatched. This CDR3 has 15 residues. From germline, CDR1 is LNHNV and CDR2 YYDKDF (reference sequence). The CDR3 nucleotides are TGTGCCACCAAACAGGGGGCTATGGGCGCAGATACGCAGTATTTT. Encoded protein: CATKQGAMGADTQYF. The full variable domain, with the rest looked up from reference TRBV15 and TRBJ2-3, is DAMVIQNPRYQVTQFGKPVTLSCSQTLNHNVMYWYQQKSSQAPKLLFHYYDKDFNNEADTPDNFQSRRPNTSFCFLDIRSPGLGDTAMYLCATKQGAMGADTQYFGPGTRLTVL.

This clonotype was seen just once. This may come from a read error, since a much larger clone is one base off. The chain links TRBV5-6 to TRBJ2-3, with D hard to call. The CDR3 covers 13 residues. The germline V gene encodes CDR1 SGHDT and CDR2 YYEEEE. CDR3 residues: CASSLMLKDTKYF. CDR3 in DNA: TGTGCCAGCAGCTTGATGCTTAAAGATACGAAGTATTTT. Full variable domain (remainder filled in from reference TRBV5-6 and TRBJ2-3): DAGVTQSPTHLIKTRGQQVTLRCSPKSGHDTVSWYQQALGQGPQFIFQYYEEEERQRGNFPDRFSGHQFPNYSSELNVNALLLGDSALYLCASSLMLKDTKYFGPGTRLTVL.

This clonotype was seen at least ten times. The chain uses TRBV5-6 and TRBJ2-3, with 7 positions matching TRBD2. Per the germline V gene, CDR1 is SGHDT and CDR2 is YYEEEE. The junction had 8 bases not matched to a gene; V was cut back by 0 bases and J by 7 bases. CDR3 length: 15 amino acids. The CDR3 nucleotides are TGTGCCAGCAGCTTGGCCTTGCGGGAGTTGTATACGCAGTATTTT. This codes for CASSLALRELYTQYF.

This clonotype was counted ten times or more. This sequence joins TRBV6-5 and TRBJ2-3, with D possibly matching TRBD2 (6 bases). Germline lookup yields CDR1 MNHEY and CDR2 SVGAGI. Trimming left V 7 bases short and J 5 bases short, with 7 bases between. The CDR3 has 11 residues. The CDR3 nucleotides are TGTGCCAGCATGGGGGGAGATACGCAGTATTTT. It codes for CASMGGDTQYF.

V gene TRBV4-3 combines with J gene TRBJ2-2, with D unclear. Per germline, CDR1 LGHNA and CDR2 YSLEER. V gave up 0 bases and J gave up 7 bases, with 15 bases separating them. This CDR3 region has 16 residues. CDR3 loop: CASSQEINPVSGELFF. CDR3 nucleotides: TGCGCCAGCAGCCAAGAAATCAATCCAGTGAGCGGGGAGCTGTTTTTT.

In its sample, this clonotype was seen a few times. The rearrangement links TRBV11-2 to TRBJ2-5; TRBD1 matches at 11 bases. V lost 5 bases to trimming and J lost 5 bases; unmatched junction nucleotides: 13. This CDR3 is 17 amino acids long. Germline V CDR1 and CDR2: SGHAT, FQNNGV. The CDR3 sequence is CASSPPPGQGDVETQYF. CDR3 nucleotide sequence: TGTGCCAGCAGCCCGCCCCCGGGACAGGGGGATGTGGAGACCCAGTACTTC.

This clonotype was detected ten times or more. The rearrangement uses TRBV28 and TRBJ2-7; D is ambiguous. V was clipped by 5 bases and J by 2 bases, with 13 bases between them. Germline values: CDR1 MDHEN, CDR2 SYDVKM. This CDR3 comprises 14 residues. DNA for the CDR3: TGTGCCAGCAGTCCCGTGGACGTCACCTACGAGCAGTACTTC. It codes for CASSPVDVTYEQYF.

CDR3 nucleotides: TGTGCCAGCAGCAAACCTGCGCAGTACTTC. It yields the protein CASSKPAQYF. This chain uses TRBV21-1 with TRBJ2-7. TRBV21-1 is termed a pseudogene. The CDR3 covers 10 residues.

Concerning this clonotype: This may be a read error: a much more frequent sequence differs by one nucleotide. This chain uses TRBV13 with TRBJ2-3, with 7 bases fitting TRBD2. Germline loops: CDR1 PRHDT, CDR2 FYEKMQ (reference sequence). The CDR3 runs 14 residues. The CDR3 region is CASQIGRGTDAQYF. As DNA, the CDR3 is TGTGCCAGCCAGATTGGGAGGGGCACAGATGCGCAGTATTTT.

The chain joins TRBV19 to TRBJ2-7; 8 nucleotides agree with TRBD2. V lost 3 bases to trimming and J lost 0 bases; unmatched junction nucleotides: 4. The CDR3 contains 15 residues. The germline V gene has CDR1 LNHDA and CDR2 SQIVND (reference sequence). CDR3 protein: CASSMAGGSSYEQYF. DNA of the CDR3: TGTGCCAGTAGTATGGCGGGGGGTAGCTCCTACGAGCAGTACTTC.

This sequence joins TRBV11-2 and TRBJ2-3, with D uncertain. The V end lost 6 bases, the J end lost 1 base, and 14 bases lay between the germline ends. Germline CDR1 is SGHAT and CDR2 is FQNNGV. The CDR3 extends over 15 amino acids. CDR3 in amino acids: CASSSFTSGTDTQYF. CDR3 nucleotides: TGTGCCAGCAGTAGCTTCACGAGTGGCACAGATACGCAGTATTTT.

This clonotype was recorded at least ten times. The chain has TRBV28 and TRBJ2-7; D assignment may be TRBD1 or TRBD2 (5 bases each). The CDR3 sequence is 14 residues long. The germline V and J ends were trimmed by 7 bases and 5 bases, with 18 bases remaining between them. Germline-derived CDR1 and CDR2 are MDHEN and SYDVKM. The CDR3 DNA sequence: TGTGCCAGCACCCGGGACGCCGTAGAGGACGAGCAGTACTTC. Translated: CASTRDAVEDEQYF.

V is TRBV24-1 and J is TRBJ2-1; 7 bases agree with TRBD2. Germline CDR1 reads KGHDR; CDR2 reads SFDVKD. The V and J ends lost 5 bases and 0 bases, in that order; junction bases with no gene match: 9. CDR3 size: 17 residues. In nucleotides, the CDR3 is TGTGCCACCAGTGTGGGAGGGTCATACCCCTCCTACAATGAGCAGTTCTTC. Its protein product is CATSVGGSYPSYNEQFF.